This T cell receptor (beta chain) is drawn from a study of Ad26.COV2.S vaccination and SARS-CoV-2 variants. Overall study: Ad26.COV2.S shots went into the muscle once or twice, 56 days apart.

Method: immunoSEQ multiplex PCR; TCRdb's copy keeps in-frame clones and lacks some. The repertoire holds more than 300,000 clones, with less than 90% as singletons. Treatment described: about 20 received Ad26.COV2.S at low or high dose, single or two shots; about 5 received placebo; per-sample allocation not given. Each sample was drawn 63 days after the first injection (of vaccine or placebo). An adult aged 18-55 years in Boston served as the donor. The CDR3 is made up of 17 amino acids. Germline lookup yields CDR1 SGHNT and CDR2 YENEEA. Trimming removed 3 bases at V and 1 base at J, with 17 bases between. With regard to this clone: Antigen specificity is unknown.

Overall study findings and caveats: A substantial breadth of spike-specific CD8+ and CD4+ T cell responses after vaccination has been reported.

The clonotype was recovered from a person aged 18-60 years who received the Ad26.COV2.S COVID-19 vaccine or a placebo. The material sequenced was peripheral blood, taken in a trial of Ad26.COV2.S vaccine versus placebo. This chain connects TRBV11-3 to TRBJ2-3, with TRBD2 as a possible D gene (5 bases). The DNA of the CDR3 is TGTGCCAGCAGCTTGGGCTCCGAGGTCGGGGGCACAGATACGCAGTATTTT. The encoded protein is CASSLGSEVGGTDTQYF.